The 14 T cell receptor beta chains reported below all come from one sample, sequenced in a study of T cells in Graves' hyperthyroidism and ophthalmopathy. TCR beta CDR3 regions were amplified from RNA. A first-round RT-PCR of the TCR CDR3 used the HTBI primer set. TCRdb reanalysed the multiplex PCR reads using MiXCR and keeps one entry per CDR3 protein. The sample records fewer than 550,000 distinct CDR3 sequences, 15% to 19% being singletons. Sequencing was carried out using blood. These receptors were taken from a woman aged 18-29 years with Graves' hyperthyroidism.

This clonotype was seen many times. The chain couples TRBV20-1 to TRBJ1-4, with D perhaps TRBD1 (6 bases). The germline V gene has CDR1 DFQATT and CDR2 SNEGSKA (reference sequence). V lost 3 bases and J 10 bases, leaving 18 bases between the germline ends. This CDR3 comprises 14 residues. CDR3 nucleotides: TGCAGTGCTAGCCCCCCAGGGGCAGGTGTAAAACTGTTTTTT. It codes for CSASPPGAGVKLFF.

This clonotype was seen repeatedly, ten times or more. The V and J genes are TRBV20-1 and TRBJ2-4; D may be TRBD1 or TRBD2 (5 bases each). The CDR3 totals 12 residues. The germline V gene has CDR1 DFQATT and CDR2 SNEGSKA (reference sequence). V lost 6 bases and J lost 7, with 13 bases in between. DNA of the CDR3: TGCAGTGCGAGGGCGGCAGGGAACATTCAGTACTTC. It specifies CSARAAGNIQYF.

This clonotype was seen only a few times. Relative to the germline gene, one junction end is altered; a read error may explain this. The CDR3 loop reads CSVVRAGNTIYF. The CDR3 coding sequence is TGCAGCGTTGTCAGGGCTGGGAACACCATATATTTT. This chain links TRBV29-1 with TRBJ1-3; perhaps TRBD1 as D (5 bases). The CDR3 runs 12 residues. CDR1 and CDR2 from the germline V gene are SQVTM and ANQGSEA.

This chain connects TRBV3-1 to TRBJ1-2, with D unclear. Trimming shortened V by 0 bases and J by 8 bases, and 10 bases separated the two germline ends. This CDR3 is 13 amino acids long. Looked up from germline, CDR1 is LGHDT and CDR2 is YNNKEL (reference sequence). CDR3 loop: CASSQDAFWGYTF. The CDR3 DNA sequence: TGTGCCAGCAGCCAAGACGCGTTCTGGGGCTACACCTTC. The full variable domain, rest sourced from reference TRBV3-1 and TRBJ1-2, is DTAVSQTPKYLVTQMGNDKSIKCEQNLGHDTMYWYKQDSKKFLKIMFSYNNKELIINETVPNRFSPKSPDKAHLNLHINSLELGDSAVYFCASSQDAFWGYTFGSGTRLTVV.

This clonotype was counted many times. J is TRBJ1-6 and V is TRBV7-6; possible D gene TRBD1, 6 bases. V was shortened by 1 base and J by 6 bases, with 10 bases between the two germline ends. The germline CDR1 and CDR2 sequences are SGHVS and FNYEAQ. This CDR3 has 15 amino acids. CDR3 region: CASSLDPGANSPLHF. In nucleotides, the CDR3 is TGTGCCAGCAGCTTAGACCCAGGGGCTAATTCACCCCTCCACTTT.

There are a few counts of this clonotype. The chain is built from TRBV10-3 and TRBJ1-3; D gene uncertain. This CDR3 spans 17 amino acids. Deletions cut 0 bases from V and 0 bases from J, with 12 bases between. Germline CDR1 and CDR2: ENHRY and SYGVKD. In nucleotides, the CDR3 is TGTGCCATCAGTGAGTCAAGATACGGGAGCTCTGGAAACACCATATATTTT. This encodes CAISESRYGSSGNTIYF.

This clonotype showed up many times. The genes are TRBV11-3 and TRBJ1-4, with a tentative D call TRBD1 (5 bases). Trimming shortened V by 8 bases and J by 5 bases, and 18 bases separated the two germline ends. The length of the CDR3 is 15 residues. Germline lookup yields CDR1 SGHNT and CDR2 YENEEA. The CDR3, as DNA: TGTGCCAGCTCTAACGGAGGGGCCGGGAATGAAAAACTGTTTTTT. Residues: CASSNGGAGNEKLFF. The full variable domain, its missing parts supplied by reference TRBV11-3 and TRBJ1-4, is EAGVVQSPRYKIIEKKQPVAFWCNPISGHNTLYWYLQNLGQGPELLIRYENEEAVDDSQLPKDRFSAERLKGVDSTLKIQPAELGDSAVYLCASSNGGAGNEKLFFGSGTQLSVL.

With respect to this clonotype: This clone may be a read error of a much larger clone one base away. The chain links TRBV28 to TRBJ2-7; TRBD1 is a possible D gene (6 bases). Between the trimmed V and J ends, which lost 2 bases and 5 bases, there was a span of 16 bases. The CDR3 contains 15 residues. The germline V gene has CDR1 MDHEN and CDR2 SYDVKM. The CDR3 nucleotides read TGTGCCAGCAGTTTAGAACAGGGCTTTTCGGACGAGCAGTACTTC. The encoded protein is CASSLEQGFSDEQYF. Variable domain in full (rest from reference TRBV28 and TRBJ2-7): DVKVTQSSRYLVKRTGEKVFLECVQDMDHENMFWYRQDPGLGLRLIYFSYDVKMKEKGDIPEGYSVSREKKERFSLILESASTNQTSMYLCASSLEQGFSDEQYFGPGTRLTVT.

This chain connects TRBV28 to TRBJ2-1; D remains ambiguous. Per the germline V gene, CDR1 is MDHEN and CDR2 is SYDVKM. Deletions cut 2 bases from V and 4 bases from J, with 12 bases between. CDR3 length equals 15 residues. The CDR3 region is CASSLGDGRYNEQFF. The DNA of the CDR3 is TGTGCCAGCAGTTTAGGGGATGGACGATACAATGAGCAGTTCTTC.

This clonotype appeared many times. The chain links TRBV11-3 to TRBJ2-2, with TRBD2 identical over 9 bases. With V trimmed by 1 base and J by 3 bases, 3 bases remained unmatched. The CDR3 has 16 residues. Germline values: CDR1 SGHNT, CDR2 YENEEA. CDR3 bases: TGTGCCAGCAGCTTAGCCTGGACTAGCGACACCGGGGAGCTGTTTTTT. Translation gives CASSLAWTSDTGELFF.

V and J are TRBV6-2 or TRBV6-3 and TRBJ2-3, with 11 bases matching TRBD2. Per germline, CDR1 MNHEY and CDR2 SVGEGT. There are 18 residues in the CDR3. Germline trimming cut 2 bases from V and 4 bases from J; bases unmatched to any gene: 11. CDR3 sequence reads: CASSYRPSGGSAADTQYF. The CDR3 coding sequence is TGTGCCAGCAGTTACAGGCCTAGCGGGGGGTCGGCGGCAGATACGCAGTATTTT.

The chain recombines TRBV6-1 with TRBJ1-4, with 10 positions matching TRBD1. This CDR3 has 16 amino acids. J gave up 7 bases and V 7 bases, and 12 bases lay outside the gene matches. Germline V gives CDR1 MNHNS, CDR2 SASEGT. The CDR3 sequence: CASTPDRGQGGEKLFF. As DNA, the CDR3 is TGTGCCAGCACCCCAGACAGGGGGCAAGGTGGTGAAAAACTGTTTTTT.

This clonotype was detected only a few times. The chain joins TRBV12-3 or TRBV12-4 to TRBJ1-6; D might be TRBD1 (6 bases). The V end lost 8 bases, the J end lost 0 bases, and 11 bases lay between the germline ends. The CDR3 sequence is 15 residues long. The CDR3 spells CASAPDSSYNSPLHF. In DNA, the CDR3 is TGTGCCAGCGCCCCGGACAGCTCCTATAATTCACCCCTCCACTTT.

With regard to this clonotype: A much larger clonotype is one base distant, so this may be a read error. The chain joins TRBV7-2 to TRBJ2-3; D is possibly TRBD1 (6 bases). The CDR3 runs to 17 residues. Per germline, CDR1 SGHTA and CDR2 FQGNSA. Trimming shortened V by 4 bases and J by 5 bases, and 22 bases separated the two germline ends. The CDR3 DNA is TGTGCCAGCAGCTCTTTGTGGGGGCTCGGCTCGGGAGATACGCAGTATTTT. Its translation is CASSSLWGLGSGDTQYF.